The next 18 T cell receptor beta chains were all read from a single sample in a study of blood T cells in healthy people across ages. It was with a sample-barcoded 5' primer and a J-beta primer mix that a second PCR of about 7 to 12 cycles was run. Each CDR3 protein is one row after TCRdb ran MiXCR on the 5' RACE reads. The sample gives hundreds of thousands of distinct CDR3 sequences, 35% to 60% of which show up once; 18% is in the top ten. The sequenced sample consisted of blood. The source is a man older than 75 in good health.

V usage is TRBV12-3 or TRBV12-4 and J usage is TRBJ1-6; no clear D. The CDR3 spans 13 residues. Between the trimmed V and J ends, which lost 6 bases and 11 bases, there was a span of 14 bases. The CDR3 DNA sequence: TGTGCCAGCAGGGTATCGGGGAATCCACCCCTCCACTTT. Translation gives CASRVSGNPPLHF.

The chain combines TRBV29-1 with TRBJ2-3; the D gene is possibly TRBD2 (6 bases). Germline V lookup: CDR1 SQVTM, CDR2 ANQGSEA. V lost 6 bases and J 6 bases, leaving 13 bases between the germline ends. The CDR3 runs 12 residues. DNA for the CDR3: TGCAGCGTGTCCGGTGGGGGGGATACGCAGTATTTT. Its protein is CSVSGGGDTQYF.

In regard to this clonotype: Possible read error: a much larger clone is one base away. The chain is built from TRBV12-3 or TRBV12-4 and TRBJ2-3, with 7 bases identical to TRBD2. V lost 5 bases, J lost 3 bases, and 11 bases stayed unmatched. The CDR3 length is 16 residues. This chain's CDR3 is CASSPRTRGLTDTQYF. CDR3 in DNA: TGTGCCAGCAGTCCCCGGACTAGAGGCCTAACAGATACGCAGTATTTT.

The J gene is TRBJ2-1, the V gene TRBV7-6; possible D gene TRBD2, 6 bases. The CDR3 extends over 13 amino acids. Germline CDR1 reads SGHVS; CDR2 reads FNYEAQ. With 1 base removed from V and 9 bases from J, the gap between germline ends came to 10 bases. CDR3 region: CASSLVTGVEQFF. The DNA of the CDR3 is TGTGCCAGCAGCTTAGTTACGGGGGTTGAGCAGTTCTTC.

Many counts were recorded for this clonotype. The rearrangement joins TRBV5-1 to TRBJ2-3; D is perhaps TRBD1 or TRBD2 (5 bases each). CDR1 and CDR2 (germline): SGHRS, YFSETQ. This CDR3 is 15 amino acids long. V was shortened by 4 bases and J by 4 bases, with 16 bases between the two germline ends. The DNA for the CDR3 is TGCGCCAGCAGCCCCCCCGGGGCGGCGGCAGATACGCAGTATTTT. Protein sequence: CASSPPGAAADTQYF.

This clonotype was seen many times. CDR3 nucleotide sequence: TGTGCCAGCAGTTTCCCTGACAGCTACGAGCAGTACTTC. Translated: CASSFPDSYEQYF. The rearrangement links TRBV12-3 or TRBV12-4 to TRBJ2-7; the D gene is possibly TRBD1 (5 bases). Trimming pared 3 bases from V and 3 bases from J, leaving 9 bases between. The CDR3 has 13 amino acids.

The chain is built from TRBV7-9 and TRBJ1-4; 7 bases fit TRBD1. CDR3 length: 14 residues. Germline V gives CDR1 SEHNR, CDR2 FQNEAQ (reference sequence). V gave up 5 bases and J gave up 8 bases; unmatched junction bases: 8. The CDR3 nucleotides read TGTGCCAGCAGCAGACAGGGATCTTGGGAAAAACTGTTTTTT. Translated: CASSRQGSWEKLFF.

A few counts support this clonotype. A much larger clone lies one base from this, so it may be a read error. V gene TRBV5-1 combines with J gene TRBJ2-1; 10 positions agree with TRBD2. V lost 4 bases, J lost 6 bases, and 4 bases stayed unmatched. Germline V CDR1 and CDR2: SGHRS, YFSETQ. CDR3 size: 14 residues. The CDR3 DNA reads TGCGCCAGCAGCGTGGGGACTAGCGTCAATGAGCAGTTCTTC. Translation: CASSVGTSVNEQFF.

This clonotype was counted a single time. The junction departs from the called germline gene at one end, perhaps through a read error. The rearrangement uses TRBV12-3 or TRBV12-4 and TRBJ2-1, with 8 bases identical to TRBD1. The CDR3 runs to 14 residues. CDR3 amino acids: CARSSGGARNEQFF. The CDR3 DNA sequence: TGTGCCAGGAGTTCAGGGGGCGCACGCAATGAGCAGTTCTTC.

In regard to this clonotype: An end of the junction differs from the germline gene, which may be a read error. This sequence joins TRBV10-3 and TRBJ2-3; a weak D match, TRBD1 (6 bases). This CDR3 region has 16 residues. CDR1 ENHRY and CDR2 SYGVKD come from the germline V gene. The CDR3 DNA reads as TGTGCCATCAATGAGGGGGTGACAGCTCGCACAGATACGCAGTATTTT. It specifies CAINEGVTARTDTQYF.

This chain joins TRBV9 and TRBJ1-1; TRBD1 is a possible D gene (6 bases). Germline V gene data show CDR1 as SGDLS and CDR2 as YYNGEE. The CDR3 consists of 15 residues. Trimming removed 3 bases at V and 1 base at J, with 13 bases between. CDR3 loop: CASSALDRPNTEAFF. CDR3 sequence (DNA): TGTGCCAGCAGCGCCCTAGACAGGCCGAACACTGAAGCTTTCTTT.

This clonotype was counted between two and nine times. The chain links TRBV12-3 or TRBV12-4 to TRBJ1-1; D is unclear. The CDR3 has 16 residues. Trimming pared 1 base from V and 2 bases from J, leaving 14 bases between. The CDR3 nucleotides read TGTGCCAGCAGTTTAGGGCAGTTGAGTGGAAACACTGAAGCTTTCTTT. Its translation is CASSLGQLSGNTEAFF.

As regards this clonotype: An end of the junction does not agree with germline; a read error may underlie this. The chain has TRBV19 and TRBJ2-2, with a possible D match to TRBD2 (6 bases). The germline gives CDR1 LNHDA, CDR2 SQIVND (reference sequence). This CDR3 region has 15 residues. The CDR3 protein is CASSDGRTNTGELFF. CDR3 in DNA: TGCGCCAGTAGCGACGGGAGAACGAACACCGGGGAGCTGTTTTTT.

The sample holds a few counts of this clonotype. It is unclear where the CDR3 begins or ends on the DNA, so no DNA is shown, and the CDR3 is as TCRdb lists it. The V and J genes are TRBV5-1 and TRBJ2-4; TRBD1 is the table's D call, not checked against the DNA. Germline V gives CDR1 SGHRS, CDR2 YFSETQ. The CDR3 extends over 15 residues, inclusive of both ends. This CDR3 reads CASSFGPGGPYEQYF.

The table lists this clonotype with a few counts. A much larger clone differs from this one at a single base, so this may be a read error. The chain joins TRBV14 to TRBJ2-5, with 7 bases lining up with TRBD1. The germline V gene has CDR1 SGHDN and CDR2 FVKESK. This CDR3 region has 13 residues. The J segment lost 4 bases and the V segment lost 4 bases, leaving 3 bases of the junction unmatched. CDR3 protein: CASSRDRLETQYF. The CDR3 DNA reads TGTGCCAGCAGCCGGGACAGACTAGAGACCCAGTACTTC.

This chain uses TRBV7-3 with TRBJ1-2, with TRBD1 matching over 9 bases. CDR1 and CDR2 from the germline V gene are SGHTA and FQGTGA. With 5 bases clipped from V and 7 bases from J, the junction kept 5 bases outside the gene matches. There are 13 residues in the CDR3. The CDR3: CASSPQQGAGYTF. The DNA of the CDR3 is TGTGCCAGCAGCCCGCAACAGGGGGCTGGCTACACCTTC.

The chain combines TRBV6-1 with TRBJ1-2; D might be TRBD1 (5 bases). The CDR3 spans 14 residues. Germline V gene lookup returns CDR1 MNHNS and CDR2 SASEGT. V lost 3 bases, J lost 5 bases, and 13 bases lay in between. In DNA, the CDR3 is TGTGCCAGCAGTGACAGGGCTCGGAATTATGGCTACACCTTC. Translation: CASSDRARNYGYTF.

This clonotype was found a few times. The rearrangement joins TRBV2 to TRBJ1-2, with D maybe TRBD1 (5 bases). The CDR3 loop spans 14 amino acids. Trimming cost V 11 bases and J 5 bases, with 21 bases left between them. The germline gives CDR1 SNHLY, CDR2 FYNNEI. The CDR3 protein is CAARRDRAGYGYTF. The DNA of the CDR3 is TGTGCCGCACGCCGGGACCGCGCTGGTTATGGCTACACCTTC.